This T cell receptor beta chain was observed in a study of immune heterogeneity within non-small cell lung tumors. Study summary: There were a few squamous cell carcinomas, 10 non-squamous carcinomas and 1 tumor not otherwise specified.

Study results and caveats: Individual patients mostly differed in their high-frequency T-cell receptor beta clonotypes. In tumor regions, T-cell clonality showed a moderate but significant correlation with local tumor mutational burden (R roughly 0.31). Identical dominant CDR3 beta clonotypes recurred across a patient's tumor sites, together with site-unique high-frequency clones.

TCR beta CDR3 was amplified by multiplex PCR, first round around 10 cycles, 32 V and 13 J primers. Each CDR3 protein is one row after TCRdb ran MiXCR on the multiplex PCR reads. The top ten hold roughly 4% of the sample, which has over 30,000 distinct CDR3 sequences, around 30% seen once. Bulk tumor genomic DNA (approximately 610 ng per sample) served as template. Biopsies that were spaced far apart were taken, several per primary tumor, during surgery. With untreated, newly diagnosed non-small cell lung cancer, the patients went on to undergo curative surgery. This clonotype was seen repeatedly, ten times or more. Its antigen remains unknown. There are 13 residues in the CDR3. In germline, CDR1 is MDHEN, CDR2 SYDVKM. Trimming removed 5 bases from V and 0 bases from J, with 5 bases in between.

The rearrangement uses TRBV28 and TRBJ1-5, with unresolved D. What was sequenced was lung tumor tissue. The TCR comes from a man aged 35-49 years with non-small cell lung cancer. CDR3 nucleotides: TGTGCCAGCAGTGGGGATAGCAATCAGCCCCAGCATTTT. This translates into CASSGDSNQPQHF. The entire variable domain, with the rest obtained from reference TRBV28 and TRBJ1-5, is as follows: DVKVTQSSRYLVKRTGEKVFLECVQDMDHENMFWYRQDPGLGLRLIYFSYDVKMKEKGDIPEGYSVSREKKERFSLILESASTNQTSMYLCASSGDSNQPQHFGDGTRLSIL.